A single sample gave rise to the 23 T cell receptor beta chains below, sequenced in a study of blood T cell repertoires in COVID-19. The method was immunoSEQ multiplex PCR; TCRdb's version includes in-frame clones alone and lacks a portion of them. The sample lists just under 50,000 clones; approximately 85% were seen once. The material sequenced was peripheral blood. The source of these receptors is a human donor in a cohort sampled during active COVID-19.

The chain employs TRBV6-5 and TRBJ1-2; D might be TRBD1 (5 bases). The germline V gene has CDR1 MNHEY and CDR2 SVGAGI. Between the trimmed V and J ends, which lost 9 bases and 3 bases, there was a span of 11 bases. This CDR3 region has 12 residues. The CDR3 DNA reads TGTGCCAGTGAACAGGTTGACTATGGCTACACCTTC. Residues: CASEQVDYGYTF.

The table lists this clone with a count of one. The genes are TRBV5-4 and TRBJ2-2, with D maybe TRBD1 (7 bases). V shed 0 bases and J shed 6 bases, with 18 bases lying between them. In germline, CDR1 is SGHNT, CDR2 YYREEE (reference sequence). CDR3 length: 17 residues. The CDR3 DNA sequence: TGTGCCAGCAGCTTGGCCGGAGGGGGCAGTGGGGCCGGGGAGCTGTTTTTT. It yields the protein CASSLAGGGSGAGELFF.

This chain links TRBV19 with TRBJ2-7; 8 nucleotides agree with TRBD1. CDR1 and CDR2 (germline): LNHDA, SQIVND (reference sequence). Trimming cost V 4 bases and J 5 bases; bases outside gene matches: 13. This CDR3 spans 16 amino acids. This CDR3 is CASSTTLRGRGNEQYF. The CDR3 nucleotides read TGTGCCAGTAGTACGACCCTCAGGGGGCGCGGCAACGAGCAGTACTTC.

The sample holds one count of this clone. Here the CDR3 reads CASSQVTAGTARQYF. The CDR3 bases are TGCGCCAGCAGCCAGGTGACTGCCGGGACAGCTAGGCAGTACTTC. The rearrangement links TRBV4-1 to TRBJ2-7; 7 nucleotides agree with TRBD1. CDR1 MGHRA and CDR2 YSYEKL come from the germline V gene. CDR3 size: 15 residues. After removal of 3 bases from V and 9 bases from J, the junction contained 14 bases not matched to a gene.

CDR3 bases: TGCGCCAGCAGCTTGTCCCCTACAGGGTTCGAGCAGTACTTC. It encodes CASSLSPTGFEQYF. The chain has TRBV5-1 and TRBJ2-7; perhaps TRBD1 as D (6 bases). CDR1 and CDR2 (germline): SGHRS, YFSETQ. The CDR3 consists of 14 residues. The V end was cut by 1 base, the J end by 6 bases, with 14 bases between.

The sample holds a few counts of this clone. The chain recombines TRBV7-9 with TRBJ1-1, with TRBD1 as a possible D gene (5 bases). This CDR3 is built from 12 residues. Germline values: CDR1 SEHNR, CDR2 FQNEAQ (reference sequence). V shed 5 bases and J shed 2 bases, with 6 bases lying between them. CDR3: CASSQGNTEAFF. The CDR3 DNA sequence: TGTGCCAGCAGCCAGGGAAACACTGAAGCTTTCTTT.

J is TRBJ2-1 and V is TRBV6-2 or TRBV6-3; 7 bases agree with TRBD2. The CDR3 contains 16 residues. CDR1 MNHEY and CDR2 SVGEGT come from the germline V gene. The ends lost 2 bases at V and 0 bases at J; junction bases unmatched: 4. The CDR3 coding sequence is TGTGCCAGCAGTTACGGGCTAGCGGCCTCCTACAATGAGCAGTTCTTC. Its translation: CASSYGLAASYNEQFF.

This clone was observed a handful of times. The chain links TRBV7-9 to TRBJ1-1; D remains ambiguous. V was shortened by 3 bases and J by 5 bases, with 19 bases between the two germline ends. Germline V gene lookup returns CDR1 SEHNR and CDR2 FQNEAQ (reference sequence). The CDR3 runs 16 residues. CDR3 loop: CASSLDVRPTGTEAFF. For the CDR3, the DNA is TGTGCCAGCAGCTTGGACGTTCGGCCCACGGGGACTGAAGCTTTCTTT.

This rearrangement joins TRBV5-1 to TRBJ2-1, with 12 bases matching TRBD2. The CDR3 has 15 amino acids. Germline assignment: CDR1 SGHRS and CDR2 YFSETQ. The V gene end was trimmed by 2 bases and the J gene end by 7 bases; junction bases not matched to a gene: 4. For the CDR3, the DNA is TGCGCCAGCAGCTTACTAGCGGGAGGAGGGAATGAGCAGTTCTTC. The encoded protein is CASSLLAGGGNEQFF.

The J gene is TRBJ1-2, the V gene TRBV12-5; 7 bases match TRBD1. CDR1 is LGHNT and CDR2 is FRNRAP in the germline V gene. The V segment lost 7 bases and the J segment 4 bases; nucleotides outside the gene matches: 3. The CDR3 has 12 residues. The CDR3 region has the DNA TGTGCTAGTGCCAGGGACAGCTATGGCTACACCTTC. Residues: CASARDSYGYTF.

The CDR3 is CASSPGQGASYGYTF. CDR3 sequence (DNA): TGTGCCAGCAGTCCGGGACAGGGGGCTTCCTATGGCTACACCTTC. This rearrangement joins TRBV27 to TRBJ1-2, with 12 bases aligning to TRBD1. Germline-derived CDR1 and CDR2 are MNHEY and SMNVEV (reference sequence). V lost 5 bases, J lost 4 bases, and 5 bases stayed unmatched. The CDR3 is 15 residues long.

The chain joins TRBV4-1 to TRBJ1-1; 8 bases map to TRBD1. Trimming at V came to 7 bases and at J to 3 bases, leaving 7 bases not matched to a gene. CDR1 is MGHRA and CDR2 is YSYEKL in the germline V gene. CDR3 length equals 14 residues. The CDR3 loop is CASTPDRVDTEAFF. The CDR3 coding sequence is TGCGCCAGCACCCCGGACAGGGTCGACACTGAAGCTTTCTTT.

The rearrangement uses TRBV28 and TRBJ2-1, with 13 positions matching TRBD2. The germline CDR1 and CDR2 sequences are MDHEN and SYDVKM. V gave up 6 bases and J gave up 9 bases; unmatched junction bases: 14. The CDR3 covers 17 residues. The CDR3 region has the DNA TGTGCCAGCAGCGAGACACTTCGACTAGCGGGGGGAGGTGAGCAGTTCTTC. Translated, it gives CASSETLRLAGGGEQFF.

This clone was counted a few times. At one end the junction does not follow the germline gene, possibly because of a read error. The chain recombines TRBV20-1 with TRBJ2-3, with 9 bases lining up with TRBD2. The germline CDR1 and CDR2 sequences are DFQATT and SNEGSKA (reference sequence). The CDR3 covers 14 residues. The CDR3 DNA follows: TGCAGTGCTAGTGAGCGGGAGGACACAAATACGCAGTATTTT. Translating gives CSASEREDTNTQYF.

The chain carries TRBV6-6 and TRBJ2-3, with 9 bases lining up with TRBD1. CDR1 is MNHNY and CDR2 is SVGAGI in the germline V gene (reference sequence). V lost 5 bases and J lost 3; bases outside the gene matches: 12. This CDR3 region has 17 residues. CDR3 nucleotides: TGTGCCAGCAGTCGAAGGCAGGGACAGGGAGGGACAGATACGCAGTATTTT. It encodes CASSRRQGQGGTDTQYF.

The rearrangement links TRBV9 to TRBJ2-1; TRBD1 matches at 9 bases. This CDR3 spans 13 amino acids. Germline assignment: CDR1 SGDLS and CDR2 YYNGEE. With V trimmed by 0 bases and J by 10 bases, 2 bases remained unmatched. CDR3 coding DNA: TGTGCCAGCAGCGTAGCTGGGACAGGGGAGCAGTTCTTC. Protein product: CASSVAGTGEQFF.

The rearrangement joins TRBV27 to TRBJ2-7, with D possibly TRBD2 on 5 matching bases. This CDR3 spans 13 amino acids. The germline CDR1 and CDR2 sequences are MNHEY and SMNVEV (reference sequence). V was shortened by 3 bases and J by 6 bases, with 12 bases between the two germline ends. In DNA, the CDR3 is TGTGCCAGCAGTTTCGCCTTTAGCGCCGAGCAGTACTTC. Translation: CASSFAFSAEQYF.

This chain links TRBV5-1 with TRBJ2-3; perhaps TRBD2 as D (5 bases). Per the germline V gene, CDR1 is SGHRS and CDR2 is YFSETQ. The CDR3 spans 17 residues. Trimming cost V 5 bases and J 3 bases, with 22 bases left between them. The CDR3 sequence is CASRSPSDSEGTDTQYF. The CDR3 nucleotides read TGCGCCAGCAGATCCCCATCGGACTCCGAGGGAACAGATACGCAGTATTTT.

The CDR3 coding sequence is TGTGCCAGCAGCTCTGGACAGGTTCTGGATACGCAGTATTTT. This sequence encodes CASSSGQVLDTQYF. This chain connects TRBV7-2 to TRBJ2-3, with 7 bases that match TRBD1. Trimming at V came to 4 bases and at J to 6 bases, leaving 7 bases not matched to a gene. This CDR3 is built from 14 residues. The V gene's germline CDR1 is SGHTA and CDR2 FQGNSA.

This clone has only one observation. V gene TRBV2 combines with J gene TRBJ2-1; D ambiguous. The germline V gene encodes CDR1 SNHLY and CDR2 FYNNEI. V lost 7 bases and J 0 bases, leaving 10 bases between the germline ends. This CDR3 is 14 amino acids long. In DNA, the CDR3 is TGTGCCAGCACCGCGACAAGCTCCTACAATGAGCAGTTCTTC. Translated: CASTATSSYNEQFF.

The CDR3 DNA is TGTGCCAGCTACAGGGGAGACGACTATGGCTACACCTTC. Translating gives CASYRGDDYGYTF. The J gene is TRBJ1-2, the V gene TRBV5-4; 7 bases line up with TRBD1. The ends lost 7 bases at V and 3 bases at J; junction bases unmatched: 6. The CDR3 is 13 residues long. CDR1 is SGHNT, CDR2 YYREEE, per germline (reference sequence).

This rearrangement joins TRBV7-2 to TRBJ2-5; 12 bases line up with TRBD2. V shed 5 bases and J 2 bases; nucleotides not matched to a gene: 3. The CDR3 sequence is 15 residues long. CDR1 SGHTA and CDR2 FQGNSA come from the germline V gene. Written as DNA, the CDR3 is TGTGCCAGCAGCATGGGACTAGCGGGTCAAGAGACCCAGTACTTC. Encoded protein: CASSMGLAGQETQYF. The full variable domain, completed using reference TRBV7-2 and TRBJ2-5, is GAGVSQSPSNKVTEKGKDVELRCDPISGHTALYWYRQSLGQGLEFLIYFQGNSAPDKSGLPSDRFSAERTGGSVSTLTIQRTQQEDSAVYLCASSMGLAGQETQYFGPGTRLLVL.

This clone came up a few times. This chain connects TRBV2 to TRBJ2-3, with 8 bases fitting TRBD1. The CDR3 length is 15 residues. Trimming removed 6 bases from V and 0 bases from J; junction bases left unmatched: 5. Germline loops: CDR1 SNHLY, CDR2 FYNNEI. This CDR3 is CASSRQGSSTDTQYF. CDR3 sequence (DNA): TGTGCCAGCAGCCGACAGGGGTCTAGCACAGATACGCAGTATTTT.